This TCR beta chain comes out of a study of immune heterogeneity within non-small cell lung tumors. This clonotype counts as medium-sized. Template input was genomic DNA from bulk tumor (around 610 ng per sample). Surgeons took several biopsies per primary tumor, spaced far apart, during surgery. These patients got curative surgery after being newly diagnosed with untreated non-small cell lung cancer. Germline V gene data show CDR1 as DFQATT and CDR2 as SNEGSKA (reference sequence). The CDR3 consists of 14 residues. The V and J ends lost 3 bases and 2 bases respectively, with 10 bases between them. Amplifying TCR beta CDR3 involved multiplex PCR carried out with 32 V and 13 J primers. TCRdb ran MiXCR on the multiplex PCR reads and lists one entry per CDR3 protein. The sample consists of 4,300 or so distinct CDR3 sequences, nearly 25% of them appearing once.

The specimen sequenced was lung tumor tissue. This receptor was taken from a man aged 50 to 59 with non-small cell lung cancer. V and J are TRBV20-1 and TRBJ2-2; D might be TRBD2 (6 bases). The CDR3 region has the DNA TGCAGTGCTAGTGGCGGGATCAACACCGGGGAGCTGTTTTTT. It yields the protein CSASGGINTGELFF.